This T cell receptor (beta chain) was documented in a study of blood T cell repertoires in COVID-19. CDR1 and CDR2 (germline): SGHNT, YYREEE (reference sequence). The CDR3 extends over 15 amino acids. V lost 4 bases and J lost 8; bases outside the gene matches: 13. Authors' data handling: Scientists estimated how many nucleated cells there were by amplifying reference gene primers. The protocol was immunoSEQ multiplex PCR, while the TCRdb copy is restricted to in-frame clones and leaves out a portion. The D gene and trimming were derived from the DNA, and the V and J assignments and clone size from that table. The table records a few hundred thousand clones, roughly 90% of them present only once.

The sample comprised peripheral blood. The V call is TRBV5-4, the J call TRBJ1-2, with 8 bases matching TRBD1. The sequence came from a woman in her twenties or thirties with COVID-19, enrolled during active disease. CDR3 DNA sequence: TGTGCCAGCAGCATAGGGACAGGTTTTAACGGGGGCTACACCTTC. This sequence encodes CASSIGTGFNGGYTF.